This T cell receptor (beta chain) was sequenced during a study of T cell changes during pregnancy in multiple sclerosis. The table came from immunoSEQ multiplex PCR; TCRdb's copy has only in-frame clones and leaves some out. The table shows about 50,000 clones, with about nine tenths occurring only once. This receptor was taken from a female donor in good health, enrolled as a control in a pregnancy study. The specimen was CD4+ T cells from peripheral blood mononuclear cells, collected after pregnancy.

The CDR3 region has the DNA TGTGCCAGCAGCTTACAAGGGGGTTTGTGGTATGGCTACACCTTC. Encoded protein: CASSLQGGLWYGYTF. The chain carries TRBV11-2 and TRBJ1-2; D is perhaps TRBD1 (6 bases). V lost 2 bases and J lost 5, with 15 bases in between. CDR1 SGHAT and CDR2 FQNNGV come from the germline V gene. This CDR3 is built from 15 residues.